Presented here are 7 T cell receptor beta chains from one specimen sequenced in a study of blood T cell repertoires in COVID-19. The repertoire was sequenced with immunoSEQ multiplex PCR; TCRdb's copy has only in-frame clones and lacks some. The top ten clones hold 9.5% to 15% of a sample with over 85,000 clones, around 85% of them seen once. The sequencing sample was made of peripheral blood. The receptors stem from a human donor in a cohort sampled during active COVID-19.

The chain links TRBV30 to TRBJ1-4; D unclear. CDR1 is GTSNPN and CDR2 is SVGIG in the germline V gene (reference sequence). V was shortened by 3 bases and J by 8 bases, with 13 bases between the two germline ends. The CDR3 loop spans 13 amino acids. The CDR3 is CAWSPLRGEKLFF. The DNA for the CDR3 is TGTGCCTGGAGCCCCCTTAGAGGGGAAAAACTGTTTTTT.

V gene TRBV5-1 combines with J gene TRBJ1-1; 7 nucleotides line up with TRBD1. J was trimmed by 4 bases and V by 4 bases; bases with no gene match: 7. From germline, CDR1 is SGHRS and CDR2 YFSETQ. The CDR3 has 14 amino acids. CDR3 coding DNA: TGCGCCAGCAGCGCTCAGACAGGGTCCACTGAAGCTTTCTTT. Its translation is CASSAQTGSTEAFF.

The chain recombines TRBV7-2 with TRBJ2-3, with no clear D. Germline lookup yields CDR1 SGHTA and CDR2 FQGNSA. The CDR3 has 16 amino acids. V was clipped by 1 base and J by 1 base, with 12 bases between them. CDR3 region: CASSLVIPYGTDTQYF. In DNA form, the CDR3 reads TGTGCCAGCAGCTTAGTTATCCCCTACGGCACAGATACGCAGTATTTT.

This sequence joins TRBV5-6 and TRBJ2-7; 8 nucleotides match TRBD1. Looked up from germline, CDR1 is SGHDT and CDR2 is YYEEEE. The CDR3 is 16 residues long. The junction had 15 bases not matched to a gene; V was cut back by 4 bases and J by 6 bases. This CDR3 is CASSDLPLGQGSEQYF. The CDR3 coding sequence is TGTGCCAGCAGCGATTTGCCCTTAGGACAGGGATCCGAGCAGTACTTC.

The rearrangement links TRBV5-8 to TRBJ1-2; D call uncertain. Germline V gene sequence: CDR1 SGHTS, CDR2 YDEGEE. V lost 7 bases, J lost 2 bases, and 12 bases lay in between. There are 13 residues in the CDR3. The CDR3 here is CASLRRGNYGYTF. CDR3 coding DNA: TGTGCCAGCCTCCGGAGAGGGAACTATGGCTACACCTTC. The full variable domain, completed using reference TRBV5-8 and TRBJ1-2, is EAGVTQSPTHLIKTRGQQATLRCSPISGHTSVYWYQQALGLGLQFLLWYDEGEERNRGNFPPRFSGRQFPNYSSELNVNALELEDSALYLCASLRRGNYGYTFGSGTRLTVV.

The chain links TRBV28 to TRBJ1-1, with a weak D call TRBD1 (6 bases). The CDR3 runs to 14 residues. The V end was cut by 5 bases, the J end by 3 bases, with 13 bases between. CDR1 and CDR2 (germline): MDHEN, SYDVKM. CDR3 protein: CASSDLDSYTEAFF. The CDR3 DNA reads as TGTGCCAGCAGTGATCTGGACAGCTACACTGAAGCTTTCTTT.

V gene TRBV27 combines with J gene TRBJ1-6; weak D call: TRBD1 (6 bases). CDR3 length: 14 residues. The V gene's germline CDR1 is MNHEY and CDR2 SMNVEV (reference sequence). The V end was cut by 3 bases, the J end by 10 bases, with 13 bases between. DNA of the CDR3: TGTGCCAGCAGTTTCCAGGGGTTCAACTCACCCCTCCACTTT. Its translation is CASSFQGFNSPLHF.